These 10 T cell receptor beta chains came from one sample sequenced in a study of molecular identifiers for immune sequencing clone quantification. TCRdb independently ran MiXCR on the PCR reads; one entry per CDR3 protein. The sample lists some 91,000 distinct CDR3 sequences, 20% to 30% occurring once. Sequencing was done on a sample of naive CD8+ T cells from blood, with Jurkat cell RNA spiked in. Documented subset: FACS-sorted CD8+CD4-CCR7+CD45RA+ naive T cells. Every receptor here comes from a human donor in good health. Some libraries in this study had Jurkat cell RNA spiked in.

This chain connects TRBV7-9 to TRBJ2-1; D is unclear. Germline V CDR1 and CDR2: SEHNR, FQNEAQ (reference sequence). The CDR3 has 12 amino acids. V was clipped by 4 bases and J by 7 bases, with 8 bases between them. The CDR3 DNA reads TGTGCCAGCAGCTCCCGTGGGAATGAGCAGTTCTTC. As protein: CASSSRGNEQFF. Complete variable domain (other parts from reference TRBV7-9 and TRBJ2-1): DTGVSQNPRHKITKRGQNVTFRCDPISEHNRLYWYRQTLGQGPEFLTYFQNEAQLEKSRLLSDRFSAERPKGSFSTLEIQRTEQGDSAMYLCASSSRGNEQFFGPGTRLTVL.

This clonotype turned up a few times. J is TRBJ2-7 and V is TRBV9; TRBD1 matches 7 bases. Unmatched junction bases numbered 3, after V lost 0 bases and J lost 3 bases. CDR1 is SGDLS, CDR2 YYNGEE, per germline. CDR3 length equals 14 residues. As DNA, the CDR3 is TGTGCCAGCAGCGTAGGTCCAGGGGGCTACGAGCAGTACTTC. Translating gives CASSVGPGGYEQYF.

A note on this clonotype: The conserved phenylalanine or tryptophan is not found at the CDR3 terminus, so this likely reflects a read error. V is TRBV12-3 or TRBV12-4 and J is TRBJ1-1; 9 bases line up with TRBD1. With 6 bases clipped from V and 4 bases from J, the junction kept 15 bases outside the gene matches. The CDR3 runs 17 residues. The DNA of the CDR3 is TGTGCCAGCAGCCCTGGGACAGGGTTACTACGCCCCACTGAAGCTTTCCTT. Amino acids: CASSPGTGLLRPTEAFL.

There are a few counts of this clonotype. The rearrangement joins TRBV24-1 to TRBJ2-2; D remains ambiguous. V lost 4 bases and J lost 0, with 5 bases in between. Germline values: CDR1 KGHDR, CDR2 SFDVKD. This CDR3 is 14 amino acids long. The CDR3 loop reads CATSDTTNTGELFF. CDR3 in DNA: TGTGCCACCAGTGACACTACGAACACCGGGGAGCTGTTTTTT.

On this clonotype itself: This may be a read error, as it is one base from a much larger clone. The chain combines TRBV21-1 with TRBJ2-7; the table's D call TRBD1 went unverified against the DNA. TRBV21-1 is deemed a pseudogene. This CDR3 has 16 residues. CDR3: CASSKKGRGRSHERYF. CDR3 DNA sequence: TGTGCCAGCAGCAAAAAGGGCAGGGGGCGAAGCCACGAGCGGTACTTC.

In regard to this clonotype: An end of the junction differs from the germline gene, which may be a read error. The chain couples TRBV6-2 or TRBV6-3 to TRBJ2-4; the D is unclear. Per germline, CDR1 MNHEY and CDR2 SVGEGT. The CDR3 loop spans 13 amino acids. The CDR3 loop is CACRYNAKNIQYF. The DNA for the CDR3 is TGTGCCTGCAGGTACAATGCCAAAAACATTCAGTACTTC.

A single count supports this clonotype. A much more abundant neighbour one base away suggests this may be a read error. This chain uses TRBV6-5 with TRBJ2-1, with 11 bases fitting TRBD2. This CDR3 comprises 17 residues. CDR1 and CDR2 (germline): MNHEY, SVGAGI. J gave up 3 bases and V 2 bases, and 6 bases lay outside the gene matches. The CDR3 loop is CASSYEDSGGVYNEQFF. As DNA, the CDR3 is TGTGCCAGCAGTTACGAGGATAGCGGGGGGGTCTACAATGAGCAGTTCTTC.

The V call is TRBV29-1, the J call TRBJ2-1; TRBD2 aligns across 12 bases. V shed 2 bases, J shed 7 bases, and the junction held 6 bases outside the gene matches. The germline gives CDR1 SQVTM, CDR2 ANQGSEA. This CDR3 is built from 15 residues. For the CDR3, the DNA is TGCAGCGTTGAAAGACTAGCGGGAGATGGAAATGAGCAGTTCTTC. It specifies CSVERLAGDGNEQFF.

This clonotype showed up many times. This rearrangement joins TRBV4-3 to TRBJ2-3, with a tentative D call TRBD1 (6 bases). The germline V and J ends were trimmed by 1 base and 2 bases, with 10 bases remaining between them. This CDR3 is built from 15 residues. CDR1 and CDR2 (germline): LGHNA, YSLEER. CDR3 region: CASSQGTGHTDTQYF. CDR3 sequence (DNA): TGCGCCAGCAGCCAAGGCACAGGGCACACAGATACGCAGTATTTT.

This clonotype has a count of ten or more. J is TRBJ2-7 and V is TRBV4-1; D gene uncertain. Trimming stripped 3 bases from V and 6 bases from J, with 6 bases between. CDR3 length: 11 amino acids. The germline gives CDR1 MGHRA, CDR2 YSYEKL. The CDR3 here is CASSHIGEQYF. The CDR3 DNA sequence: TGCGCCAGCAGCCATATAGGCGAGCAGTACTTC.